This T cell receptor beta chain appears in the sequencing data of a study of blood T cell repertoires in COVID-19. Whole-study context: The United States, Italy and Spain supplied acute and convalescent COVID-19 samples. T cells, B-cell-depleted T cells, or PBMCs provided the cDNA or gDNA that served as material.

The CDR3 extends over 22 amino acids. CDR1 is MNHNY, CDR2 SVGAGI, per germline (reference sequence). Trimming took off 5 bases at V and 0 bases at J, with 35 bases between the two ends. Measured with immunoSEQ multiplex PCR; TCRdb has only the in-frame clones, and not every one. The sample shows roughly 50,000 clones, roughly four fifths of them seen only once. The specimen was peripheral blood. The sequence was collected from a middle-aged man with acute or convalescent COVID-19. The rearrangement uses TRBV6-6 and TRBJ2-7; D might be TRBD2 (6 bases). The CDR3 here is CASSPAASQLAAFFRSSYEQYF. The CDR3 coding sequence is TGTGCCAGCAGTCCCGCAGCGTCGCAACTAGCCGCTTTTTTCCGGAGCTCCTACGAGCAGTACTTC.